Sequencing of this T cell receptor (beta chain) was carried out in a study of naive and memory T cell subsets. The beta constant-region primer was an equimolar mix of two oligonucleotides covering TRBC1 and TRBC2. Nested alpha and beta constant-region primers with the SP2 primer drove four PCR rounds on ligated cDNA. TCRdb used MiXCR to reprocess the UMI-ligation and nested PCR reads, holding one entry per CDR3 protein. Of roughly 24,000 distinct CDR3 sequences listed, approximately 10% are singletons. This clonotype was counted many times. Its cognate antigen is unknown. Notes on the study in general: Activation and differentiation may alter RNA-based TCR counts. Naive and memory subsets had different power law exponents for TCR abundance. Clonotypes here are unpaired alpha or beta chain sequences.

The CDR3 totals 13 residues. Germline assignment: CDR1 LNHDA and CDR2 SQIVND (reference sequence). V was trimmed by 5 bases and J by 5 bases, leaving 13 bases between them. Four subsets defined by CD45RA and CD27 were sorted after CD3, CD4, CD8 and live/dead staining. This chain uses TRBV19 with TRBJ2-7; the D call may be TRBD1 or TRBD2 (5 bases each). The sample was central memory CD8+ T cells from blood. The TCR was taken from a human donor in good health. CDR3 in amino acids: CASSGGPGNEQYF. CDR3 DNA sequence: TGTGCCAGTAGTGGGGGACCGGGCAACGAGCAGTACTTC.